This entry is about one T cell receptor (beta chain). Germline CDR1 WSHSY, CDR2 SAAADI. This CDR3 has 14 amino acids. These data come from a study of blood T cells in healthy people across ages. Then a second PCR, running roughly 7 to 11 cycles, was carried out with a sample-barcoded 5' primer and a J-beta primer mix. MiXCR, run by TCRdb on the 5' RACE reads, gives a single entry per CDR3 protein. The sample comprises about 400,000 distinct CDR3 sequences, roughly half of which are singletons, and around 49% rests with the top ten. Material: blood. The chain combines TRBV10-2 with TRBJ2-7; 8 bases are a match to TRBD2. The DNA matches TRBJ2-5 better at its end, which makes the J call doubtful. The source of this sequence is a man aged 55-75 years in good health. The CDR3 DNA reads TGCGCCAGCAGTGGGGGACTAGTGGGAGAGACCCAGTACTTC. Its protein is CASSGGLVGETQYF.